This TCR beta chain emerged from a study of shared clonotypes between healthy human individuals. The overall study: A donor's plate count was three for CD4 naive and three for CD4 memory; CD8 naive had two and CD8 memory one. General study findings and limits: Some clonotypes were shared by all four sorted-subset donors, while others were not shared. The non-shared ones had lower generation probabilities than the shared ones.

Trimming left V 2 bases short and J 8 bases short, with 9 bases between. CDR1 is KGHSH and CDR2 is LQKENI in the germline V gene. This CDR3 region has 12 residues. Notes on this clone: Its target is unknown.

Genomic DNA per cell subset filled all wells of several immunoSEQ plates. Produced via immunoSEQ multiplex PCR; TCRdb's table is partial and in-frame only. The table includes about 1.5 million clones, approximately 96% detected once. The TCR comes from a young man in good health. The sequenced sample consisted of naive CD4+ T cells sorted from blood. The subset is: CD45RA+ positively selected. The chain carries TRBV18 and TRBJ1-2, with D unresolved. DNA for the CDR3: TGTGCCAGCTCACCAGAGGTTCGGGGCTACACCTTC. Residues: CASSPEVRGYTF.